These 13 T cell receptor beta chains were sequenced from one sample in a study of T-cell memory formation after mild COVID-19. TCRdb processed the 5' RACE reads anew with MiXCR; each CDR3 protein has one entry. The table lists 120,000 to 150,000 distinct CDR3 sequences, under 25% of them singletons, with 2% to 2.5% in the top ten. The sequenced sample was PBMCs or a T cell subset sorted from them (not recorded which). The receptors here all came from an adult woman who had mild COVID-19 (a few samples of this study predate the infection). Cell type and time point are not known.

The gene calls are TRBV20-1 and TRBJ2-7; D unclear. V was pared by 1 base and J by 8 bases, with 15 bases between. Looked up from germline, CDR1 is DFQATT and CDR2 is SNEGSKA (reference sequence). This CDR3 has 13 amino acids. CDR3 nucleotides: TGCAGTGCTAGAGCTCCCATTTTTTCTAAGCAGTACTTC. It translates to CSARAPIFSKQYF.

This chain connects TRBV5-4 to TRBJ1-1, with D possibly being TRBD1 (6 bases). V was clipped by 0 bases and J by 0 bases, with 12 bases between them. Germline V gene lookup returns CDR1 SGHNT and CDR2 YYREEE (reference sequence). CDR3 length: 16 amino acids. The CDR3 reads CASSLGGGLLNTEAFF. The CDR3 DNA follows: TGTGCCAGCAGCTTGGGAGGGGGTCTCCTGAACACTGAAGCTTTCTTT.

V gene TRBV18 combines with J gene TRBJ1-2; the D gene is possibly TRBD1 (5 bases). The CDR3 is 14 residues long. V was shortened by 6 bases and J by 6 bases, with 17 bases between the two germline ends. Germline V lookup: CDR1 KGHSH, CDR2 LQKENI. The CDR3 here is CASSLGEGSHGYTF. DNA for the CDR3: TGTGCCAGCTCCTTGGGGGAGGGGAGCCATGGCTACACCTTC.

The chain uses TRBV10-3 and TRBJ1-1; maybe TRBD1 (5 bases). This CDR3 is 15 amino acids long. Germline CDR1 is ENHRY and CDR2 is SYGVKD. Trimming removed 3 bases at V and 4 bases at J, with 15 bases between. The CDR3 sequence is CAISDPRVGGTEAFF. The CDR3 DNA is TGTGCCATCAGTGATCCCAGGGTTGGGGGCACTGAAGCTTTCTTT.

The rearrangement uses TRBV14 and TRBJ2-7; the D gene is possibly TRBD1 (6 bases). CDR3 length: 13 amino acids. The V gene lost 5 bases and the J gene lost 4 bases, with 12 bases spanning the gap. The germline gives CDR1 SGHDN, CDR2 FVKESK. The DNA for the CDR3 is TGTGCCAGCAGCTCCTACAGGGTTTACGAGCAGTACTTC. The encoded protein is CASSSYRVYEQYF. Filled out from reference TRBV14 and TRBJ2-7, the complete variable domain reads EAGVTQFPSHSVIEKGQTVTLRCDPISGHDNLYWYRRVMGKEIKFLLHFVKESKQDESGMPNNRFLAERTGGTYSTLKVQPAELEDSGVYFCASSSYRVYEQYFGPGTRLTVT.

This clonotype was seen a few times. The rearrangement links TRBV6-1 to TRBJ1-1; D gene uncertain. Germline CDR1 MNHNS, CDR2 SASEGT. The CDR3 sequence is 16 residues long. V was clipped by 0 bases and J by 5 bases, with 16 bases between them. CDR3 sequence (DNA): TGTGCCAGCAGTGAAGCGAGGTATCTAACGAATACTGAAGCTTTCTTT. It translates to CASSEARYLTNTEAFF.

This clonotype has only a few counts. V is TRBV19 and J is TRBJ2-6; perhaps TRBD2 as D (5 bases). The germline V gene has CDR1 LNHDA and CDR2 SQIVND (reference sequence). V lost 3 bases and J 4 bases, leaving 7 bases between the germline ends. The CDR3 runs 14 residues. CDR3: CASSIRGGANVLTF. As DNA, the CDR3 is TGTGCCAGTAGTATCCGGGGAGGGGCCAACGTCCTGACTTTC.

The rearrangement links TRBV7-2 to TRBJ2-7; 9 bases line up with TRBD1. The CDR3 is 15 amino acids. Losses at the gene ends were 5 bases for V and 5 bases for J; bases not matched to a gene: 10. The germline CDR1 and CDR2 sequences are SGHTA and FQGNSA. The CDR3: CASSPQWDRAHEQYF. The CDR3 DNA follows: TGTGCCAGCAGCCCACAGTGGGACAGGGCCCACGAGCAGTACTTC. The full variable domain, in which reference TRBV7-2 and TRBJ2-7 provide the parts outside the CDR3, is GAGVSQSPSNKVTEKGKDVELRCDPISGHTALYWYRQSLGQGLEFLIYFQGNSAPDKSGLPSDRFSAERTGGSVSTLTIQRTQQEDSAVYLCASSPQWDRAHEQYFGPGTRLTVT.

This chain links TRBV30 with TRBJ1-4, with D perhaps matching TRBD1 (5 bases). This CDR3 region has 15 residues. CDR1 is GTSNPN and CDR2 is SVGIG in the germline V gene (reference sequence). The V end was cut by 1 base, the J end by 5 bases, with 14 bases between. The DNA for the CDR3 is TGTGCCTGGAGTGGGCTGGTGGGGCCAAATGAAAAACTGTTTTTT. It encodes CAWSGLVGPNEKLFF.

CDR3 DNA: TGCGCCAGCAGCTTGTTCGGGACCGGGGAGCTGTTTTTT. Its protein product is CASSLFGTGELFF. This rearrangement joins TRBV5-1 to TRBJ2-2; D unresolved. Germline V gives CDR1 SGHRS, CDR2 YFSETQ. The germline V and J ends were trimmed by 1 base and 5 bases, with 6 bases remaining between them. This CDR3 spans 13 amino acids.

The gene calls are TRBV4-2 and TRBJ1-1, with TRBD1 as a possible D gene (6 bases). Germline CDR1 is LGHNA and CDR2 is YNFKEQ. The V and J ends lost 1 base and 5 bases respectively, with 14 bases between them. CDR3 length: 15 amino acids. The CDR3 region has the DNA TGTGCCAGCAGCCAAGCGATCACAGGGAGGACTGAAGCTTTCTTT. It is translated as CASSQAITGRTEAFF.

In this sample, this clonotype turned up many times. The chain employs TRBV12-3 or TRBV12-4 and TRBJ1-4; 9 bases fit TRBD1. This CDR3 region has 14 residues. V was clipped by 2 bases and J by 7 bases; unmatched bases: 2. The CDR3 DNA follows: TGTGCCAGCAGTTTAAACAGGGGGCGTGAAAAACTGTTTTTT. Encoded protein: CASSLNRGREKLFF.

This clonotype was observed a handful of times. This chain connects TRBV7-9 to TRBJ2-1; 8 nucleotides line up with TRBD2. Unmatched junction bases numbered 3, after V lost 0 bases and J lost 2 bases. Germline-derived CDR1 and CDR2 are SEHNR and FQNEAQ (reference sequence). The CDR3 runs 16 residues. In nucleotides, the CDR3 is TGTGCCAGCAGCTTAGCCAACGGGGGGGCCTACAATGAGCAGTTCTTC. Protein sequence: CASSLANGGAYNEQFF.